A single sample gave rise to the 17 T cell receptor beta chains below, sequenced in a study of T cells in Graves' hyperthyroidism and ophthalmopathy. Amplification targeted TCR beta CDR3 regions from RNA transcripts. The HTBI set primed first-round TCR CDR3 RT-PCR. TCRdb redid the calling of the multiplex PCR reads with MiXCR, one entry per CDR3 protein. The sample has about 640,000 distinct CDR3 sequences; about 45% are singletons. The sequencing input was peripheral blood or thyroid tissue (not recorded which). The receptor set was obtained from an adult man with Graves' disease, either hyperthyroidism or ophthalmopathy (not recorded which).

The genes are TRBV7-2 and TRBJ1-4; no definite D call. Trimming left V 9 bases short and J 3 bases short, with 23 bases between. The CDR3 loop spans 17 amino acids. Germline values: CDR1 SGHTA, CDR2 FQGNSA. In nucleotides, the CDR3 is TGTGCCAGTCTTCCTACATCCCCGAAAGCCTCTAATGAAAAACTGTTTTTT. Amino acid sequence: CASLPTSPKASNEKLFF.

This clonotype was counted between two and nine times. The rearrangement uses TRBV7-2 and TRBJ2-5, with 10 nucleotides matching TRBD1. With 5 bases clipped from V and 5 bases from J, the junction kept 8 bases outside the gene matches. This CDR3 region has 15 residues. CDR1 is SGHTA and CDR2 is FQGNSA in the germline V gene. The CDR3 coding sequence is TGTGCCAGCAGCGAGACAGGGGGCGCGAGGGAGACCCAGTACTTC. This codes for CASSETGGARETQYF.

CDR3: CATSPRDSLNEKLFF. The CDR3 DNA follows: TGTGCCACCAGTCCCCGGGACAGCCTTAATGAAAAACTGTTTTTT. This chain uses TRBV15 with TRBJ1-4; 7 bases are a match to TRBD1. Germline V gene sequence: CDR1 LNHNV, CDR2 YYDKDF (reference sequence). Germline trimming cut 6 bases from V and 4 bases from J; bases unmatched to any gene: 8. The CDR3 length is 15 residues.

The genes are TRBV12-5 and TRBJ1-2, with D unclear. The CDR3 totals 14 residues. V lost 3 bases to trimming and J lost 8 bases, with 16 bases between them. Germline-derived CDR1 and CDR2 are LGHNT and FRNRAP. CDR3 protein: CASGFPLRAGGYTF. The CDR3 DNA follows: TGTGCTAGTGGTTTTCCCTTAAGGGCTGGGGGCTACACCTTC. The variable domain in full, completed from reference TRBV12-5 and TRBJ1-2, reads DARVTQTPRHKVTEMGQEVTMRCQPILGHNTVFWYRQTMMQGLELLAYFRNRAPLDDSGMPKDRFSAEMPDATLATLKIQPSEPRDSAVYFCASGFPLRAGGYTFGSGTRLTVV.

The chain combines TRBV7-2 with TRBJ1-1; D gene unclear. Germline V lookup: CDR1 SGHTA, CDR2 FQGNSA. The CDR3 consists of 13 residues. Between the trimmed V and J ends, which lost 5 bases and 6 bases, there was a span of 13 bases. The DNA for the CDR3 is TGTGCCAGCAGCCCCGCAGGTCGGCCTGAAGCTTTCTTT. It is translated as CASSPAGRPEAFF.

This chain connects TRBV19 to TRBJ1-6, with TRBD1 matching over 12 bases. There are 14 residues in the CDR3. Germline V lookup: CDR1 LNHDA, CDR2 SQIVND (reference sequence). With 7 bases clipped from V and 10 bases from J, the junction kept 5 bases outside the gene matches. This CDR3 is CASTGTGGGSPLHF. The DNA for the CDR3 is TGTGCCAGTACCGGGACAGGGGGCGGATCACCCCTCCACTTT.

The V call is TRBV10-3, the J call TRBJ2-5; 7 nucleotides line up with TRBD2. J gave up 5 bases and V 0 bases, and 6 bases lay outside the gene matches. The germline V gene encodes CDR1 ENHRY and CDR2 SYGVKD. The CDR3 runs to 15 residues. The CDR3, as DNA: TGTGCCATCAGTGAGTCGGGGGAGGGCCGGGAGACCCAGTACTTC. This encodes CAISESGEGRETQYF.

This clonotype has only a few counts. V is TRBV7-2 and J is TRBJ1-5, with 8 bases identical to TRBD1. The CDR3 runs to 16 residues. The V segment lost 5 bases and the J segment 5 bases; nucleotides outside the gene matches: 11. CDR1 SGHTA and CDR2 FQGNSA come from the germline V gene. The CDR3 DNA sequence: TGTGCCAGCAGCCATTGGCCAGGACAGGGTGATCAGCCCCAGCATTTT. Protein sequence: CASSHWPGQGDQPQHF.

V usage is TRBV15 and J usage is TRBJ1-5; D uncertain. The CDR3 consists of 15 residues. The ends were cut back, 1 base at V and 0 bases at J, with 7 bases in the middle. Per the germline V gene, CDR1 is LNHNV and CDR2 is YYDKDF (reference sequence). The CDR3 coding sequence is TGTGCCACCAGCAGAGGGGAATATAGCAATCAGCCCCAGCATTTT. It codes for CATSRGEYSNQPQHF.

Details on this clonotype: A read error may be the cause here, since a much bigger clone is one base away. The chain recombines TRBV7-9 with TRBJ2-7; D is possibly TRBD1 or TRBD2 (6 bases each). The CDR3 totals 15 residues. Trimming left V 6 bases short and J 8 bases short, with 23 bases between. Germline CDR1 and CDR2: SEHNR and FQNEAQ (reference sequence). The CDR3 DNA follows: TGTGCCAGCAGTGTTGGAGGGGGAATGACGGGCCAGCAGTACTTC. Translating gives CASSVGGGMTGQQYF.

Note on this clonotype: This sequence may be a read error, since a much larger clone differs from it by one base. V and J are TRBV19 and TRBJ2-6; D remains unclear. Germline V gene lookup returns CDR1 LNHDA and CDR2 SQIVND (reference sequence). Trimming took off 7 bases at V and 2 bases at J, with 9 bases between the two ends. The CDR3 has 14 residues. CDR3 nucleotide sequence: TGTGCCAGTAACTTCCTCCCTGGGGCCAACGTCCTGACTTTC. Its protein product is CASNFLPGANVLTF.

This rearrangement joins TRBV10-3 to TRBJ1-1; 8 nucleotides match TRBD1. With 0 bases clipped from V and 4 bases from J, the junction kept 10 bases outside the gene matches. Germline V gene lookup returns CDR1 ENHRY and CDR2 SYGVKD. The CDR3 length is 17 residues. DNA for the CDR3: TGTGCCATCAGTGAGTCTGGCGCCATGGGACAGGCCACTGAAGCTTTCTTT. Translation gives CAISESGAMGQATEAFF.

This clonotype was found many times. This chain uses TRBV29-1 with TRBJ1-2; 7 nucleotides match TRBD1. Germline CDR1 reads SQVTM; CDR2 reads ANQGSEA. V gave up 4 bases and J gave up 7 bases; unmatched junction bases: 6. The CDR3 runs to 12 residues. DNA of the CDR3: TGCAGCGTTGCGTCGCCAGGGGGTGGCTACACCTTC. Encoded protein: CSVASPGGGYTF.

This rearrangement joins TRBV14 to TRBJ1-1; 8 nucleotides match TRBD1. The CDR3 extends over 16 amino acids. Per the germline V gene, CDR1 is SGHDN and CDR2 is FVKESK. Losses at the gene ends were 3 bases for V and 3 bases for J; bases not matched to a gene: 9. For the CDR3, the DNA is TGTGCCAGCAGCCAGGACAGGGTACAACGGGACACTGAAGCTTTCTTT. It specifies CASSQDRVQRDTEAFF.

In its sample, this clonotype was seen a few times. The chain uses TRBV15 and TRBJ2-5; a weak D match, TRBD2 (6 bases). CDR3 length: 14 residues. CDR1 LNHNV and CDR2 YYDKDF come from the germline V gene (reference sequence). V lost 3 bases to trimming and J lost 9 bases, with 17 bases between them. DNA of the CDR3: TGTGCCACCAGCAGGGGCGGGGTTGGTCAGCCCCAGTACTTC. This sequence encodes CATSRGGVGQPQYF.

This clonotype has at least ten counts. This sequence joins TRBV7-2 and TRBJ1-4; 8 positions agree with TRBD1. Unmatched junction bases numbered 5, after V lost 6 bases and J lost 5 bases. CDR3 length: 14 residues. Per the germline V gene, CDR1 is SGHTA and CDR2 is FQGNSA. Here the CDR3 reads CASSPDRANEKLFF. The DNA for the CDR3 is TGTGCCAGCAGTCCGGACAGGGCGAATGAAAAACTGTTTTTT.

Ten or more counts support this clonotype. V is TRBV24-1 and J is TRBJ2-2; possibly TRBD1 for D (6 bases). There are 15 residues in the CDR3. Germline assignment: CDR1 KGHDR and CDR2 SFDVKD. The V end lost 10 bases, the J end lost 1 base, and 15 bases lay between the germline ends. CDR3 sequence reads: CATGPGTWNTGELFF. The CDR3 bases are TGTGCCACGGGGCCCGGGACATGGAACACCGGGGAGCTGTTTTTT.